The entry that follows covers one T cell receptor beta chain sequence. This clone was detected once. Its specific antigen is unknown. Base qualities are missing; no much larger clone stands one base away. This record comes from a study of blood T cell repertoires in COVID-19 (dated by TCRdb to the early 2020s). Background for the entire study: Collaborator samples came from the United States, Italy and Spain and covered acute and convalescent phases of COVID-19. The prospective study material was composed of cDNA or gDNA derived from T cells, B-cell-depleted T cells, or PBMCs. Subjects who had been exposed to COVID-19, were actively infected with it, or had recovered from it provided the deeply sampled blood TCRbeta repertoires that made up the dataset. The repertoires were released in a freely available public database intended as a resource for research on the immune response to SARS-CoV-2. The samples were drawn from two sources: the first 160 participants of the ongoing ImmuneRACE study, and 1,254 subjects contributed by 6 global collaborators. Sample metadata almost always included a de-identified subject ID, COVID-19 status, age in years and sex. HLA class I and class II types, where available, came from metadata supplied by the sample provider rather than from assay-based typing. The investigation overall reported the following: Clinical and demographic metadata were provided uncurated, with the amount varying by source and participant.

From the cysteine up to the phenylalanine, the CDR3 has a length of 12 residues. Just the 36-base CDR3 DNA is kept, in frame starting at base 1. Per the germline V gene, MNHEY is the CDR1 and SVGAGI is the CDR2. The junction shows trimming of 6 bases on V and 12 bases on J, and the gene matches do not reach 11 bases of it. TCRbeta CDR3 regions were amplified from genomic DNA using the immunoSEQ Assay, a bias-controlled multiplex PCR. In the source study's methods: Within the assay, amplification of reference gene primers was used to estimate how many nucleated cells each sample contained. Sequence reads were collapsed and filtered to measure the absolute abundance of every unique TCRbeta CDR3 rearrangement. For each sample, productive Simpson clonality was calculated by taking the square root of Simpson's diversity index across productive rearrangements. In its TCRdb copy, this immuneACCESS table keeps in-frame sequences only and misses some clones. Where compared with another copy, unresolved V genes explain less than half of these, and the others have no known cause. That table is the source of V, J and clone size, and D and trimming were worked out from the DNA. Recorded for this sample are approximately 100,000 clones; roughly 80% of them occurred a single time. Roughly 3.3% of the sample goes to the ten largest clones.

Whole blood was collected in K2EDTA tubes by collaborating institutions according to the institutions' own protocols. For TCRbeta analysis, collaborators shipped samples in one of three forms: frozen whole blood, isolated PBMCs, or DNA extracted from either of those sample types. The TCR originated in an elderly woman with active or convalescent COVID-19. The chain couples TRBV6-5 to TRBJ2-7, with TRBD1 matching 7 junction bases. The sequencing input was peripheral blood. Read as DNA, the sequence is TGTGCCAGCAGCCTCCGGACAGGTCAAATGTACTTC. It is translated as CASSLRTGQMYF.